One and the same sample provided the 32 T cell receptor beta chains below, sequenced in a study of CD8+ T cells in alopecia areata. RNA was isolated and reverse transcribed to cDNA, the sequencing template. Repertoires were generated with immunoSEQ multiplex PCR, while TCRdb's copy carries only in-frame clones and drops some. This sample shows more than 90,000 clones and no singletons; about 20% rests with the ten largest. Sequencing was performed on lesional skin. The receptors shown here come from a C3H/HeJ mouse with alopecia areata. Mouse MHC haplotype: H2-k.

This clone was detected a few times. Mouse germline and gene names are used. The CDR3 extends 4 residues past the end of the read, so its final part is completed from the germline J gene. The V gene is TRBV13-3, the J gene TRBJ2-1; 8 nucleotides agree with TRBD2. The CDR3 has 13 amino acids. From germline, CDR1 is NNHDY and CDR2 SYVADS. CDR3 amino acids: CASSGDWGAEQFF. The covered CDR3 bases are TGTGCCAGCAGTGGAGACTGGGGAGCT.

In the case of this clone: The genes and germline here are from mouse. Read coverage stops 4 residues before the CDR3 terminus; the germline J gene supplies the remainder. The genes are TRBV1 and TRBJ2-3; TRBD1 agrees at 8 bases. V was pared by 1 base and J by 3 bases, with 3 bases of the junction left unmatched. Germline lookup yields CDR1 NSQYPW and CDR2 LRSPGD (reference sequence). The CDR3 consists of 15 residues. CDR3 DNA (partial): TGCACCTGCAGTGCAGCCAGACAGGGGGCAGAA. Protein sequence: CTCSAARQGAE. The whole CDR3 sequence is CTCSAARQGAETLYF.

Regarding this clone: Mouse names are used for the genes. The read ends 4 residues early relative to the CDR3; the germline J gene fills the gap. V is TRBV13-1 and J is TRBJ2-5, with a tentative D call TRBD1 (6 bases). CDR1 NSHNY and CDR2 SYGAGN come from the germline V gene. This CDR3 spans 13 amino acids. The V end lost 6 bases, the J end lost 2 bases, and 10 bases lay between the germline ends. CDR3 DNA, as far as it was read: TGTGCCAGCAAGGACAGAATCCAAGAC. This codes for CASKDRIQD. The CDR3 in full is CASKDRIQDTQYF.

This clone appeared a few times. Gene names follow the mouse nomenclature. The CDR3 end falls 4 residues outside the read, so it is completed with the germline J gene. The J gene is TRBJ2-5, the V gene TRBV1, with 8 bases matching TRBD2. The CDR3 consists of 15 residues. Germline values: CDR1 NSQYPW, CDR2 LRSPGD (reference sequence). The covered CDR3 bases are TGCACCTGCAGTGCTTACTGGGGGATTAAAGAC. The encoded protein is CTCSAYWGIKD. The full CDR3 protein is CTCSAYWGIKDTQYF.

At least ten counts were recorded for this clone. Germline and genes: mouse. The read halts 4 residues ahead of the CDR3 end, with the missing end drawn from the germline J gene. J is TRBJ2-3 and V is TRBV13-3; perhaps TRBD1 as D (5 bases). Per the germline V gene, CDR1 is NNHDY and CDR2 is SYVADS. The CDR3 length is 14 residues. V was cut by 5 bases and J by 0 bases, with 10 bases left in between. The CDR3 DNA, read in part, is TGTGCCAGCAGCCCCAGGGTGAGTGCAGAA. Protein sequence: CASSPRVSAE. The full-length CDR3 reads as CASSPRVSAETLYF.

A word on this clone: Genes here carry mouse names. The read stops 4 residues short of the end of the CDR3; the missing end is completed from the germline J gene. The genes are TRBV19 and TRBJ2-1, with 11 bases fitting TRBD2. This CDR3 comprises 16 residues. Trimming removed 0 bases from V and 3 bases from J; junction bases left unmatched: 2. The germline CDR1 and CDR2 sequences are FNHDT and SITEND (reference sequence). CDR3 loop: CASSIGTGGPYAEQFF. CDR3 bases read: TGTGCCAGCAGTATAGGGACTGGGGGGCCCTATGCT.

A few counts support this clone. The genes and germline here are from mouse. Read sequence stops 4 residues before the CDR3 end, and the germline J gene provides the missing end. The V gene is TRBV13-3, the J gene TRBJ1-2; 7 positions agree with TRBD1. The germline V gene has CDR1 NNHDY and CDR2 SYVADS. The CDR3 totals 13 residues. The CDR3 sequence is CASSPTGEPDYTF. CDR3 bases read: TGTGCCAGCAGTCCCACAGGGGAACCC.

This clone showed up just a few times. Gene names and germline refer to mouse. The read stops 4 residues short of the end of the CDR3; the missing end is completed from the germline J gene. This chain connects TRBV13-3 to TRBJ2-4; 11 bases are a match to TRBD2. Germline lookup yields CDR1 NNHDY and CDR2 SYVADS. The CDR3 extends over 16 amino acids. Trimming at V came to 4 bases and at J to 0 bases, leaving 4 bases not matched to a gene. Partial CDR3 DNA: TGTGCCAGCAGTACGACTGGGGGGGGGAGTCAAAAC. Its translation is CASSTTGGGSQN. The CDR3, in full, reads CASSTTGGGSQNTLYF.

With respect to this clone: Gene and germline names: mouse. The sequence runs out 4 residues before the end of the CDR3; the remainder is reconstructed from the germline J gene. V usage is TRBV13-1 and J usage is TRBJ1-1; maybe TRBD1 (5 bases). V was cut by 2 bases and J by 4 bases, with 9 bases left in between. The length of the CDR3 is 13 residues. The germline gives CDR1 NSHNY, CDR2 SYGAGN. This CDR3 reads CASSERQSTEVFF. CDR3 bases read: TGTGCCAGCAGTGAGAGACAGAGCACA.

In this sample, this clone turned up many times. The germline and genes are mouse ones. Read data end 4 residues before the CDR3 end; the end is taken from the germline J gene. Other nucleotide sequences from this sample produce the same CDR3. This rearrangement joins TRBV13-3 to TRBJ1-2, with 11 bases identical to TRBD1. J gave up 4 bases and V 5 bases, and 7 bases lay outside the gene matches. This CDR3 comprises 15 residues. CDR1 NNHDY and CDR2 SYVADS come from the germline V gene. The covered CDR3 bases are TGTGCCAGCAGCGGGGGCGGGACAGGGGGCTCC. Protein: CASSGGGTGGS. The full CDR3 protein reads CASSGGGTGGSDYTF.

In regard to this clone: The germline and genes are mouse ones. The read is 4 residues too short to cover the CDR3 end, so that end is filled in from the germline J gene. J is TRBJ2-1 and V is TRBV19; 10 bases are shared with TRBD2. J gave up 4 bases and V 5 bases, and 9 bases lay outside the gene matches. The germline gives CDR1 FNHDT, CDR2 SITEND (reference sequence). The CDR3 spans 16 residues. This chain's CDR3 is CASSDWGEDLYAEQFF. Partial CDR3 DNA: TGTGCCAGCAGCGACTGGGGGGAGGATCTATATGCT.

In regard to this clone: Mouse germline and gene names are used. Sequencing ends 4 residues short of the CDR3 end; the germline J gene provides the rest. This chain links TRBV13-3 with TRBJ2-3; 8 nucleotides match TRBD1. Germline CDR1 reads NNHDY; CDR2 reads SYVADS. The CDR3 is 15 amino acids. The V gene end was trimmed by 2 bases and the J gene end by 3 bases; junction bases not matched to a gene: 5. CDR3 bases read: TGTGCCAGCAGTGAGTTGACAGGGGAGGCAGAA. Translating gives CASSELTGEAE. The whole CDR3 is CASSELTGEAETLYF.

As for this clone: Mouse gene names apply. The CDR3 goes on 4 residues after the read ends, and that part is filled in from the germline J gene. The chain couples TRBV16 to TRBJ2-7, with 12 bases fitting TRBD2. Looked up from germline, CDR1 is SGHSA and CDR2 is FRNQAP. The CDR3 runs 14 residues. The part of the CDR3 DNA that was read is TGTGCAAGCAGCCCTGGGACTGGGGGGTAT. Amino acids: CASSPGTGGY. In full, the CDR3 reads CASSPGTGGYEQYF.

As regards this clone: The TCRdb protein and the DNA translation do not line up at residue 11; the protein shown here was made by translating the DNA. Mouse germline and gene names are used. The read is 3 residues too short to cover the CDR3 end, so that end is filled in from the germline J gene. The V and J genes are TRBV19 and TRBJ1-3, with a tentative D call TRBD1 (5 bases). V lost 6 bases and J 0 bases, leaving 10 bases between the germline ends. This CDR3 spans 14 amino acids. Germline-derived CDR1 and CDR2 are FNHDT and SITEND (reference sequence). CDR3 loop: CASTPGHSGNTLYF. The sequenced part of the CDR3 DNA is TGTGCCAGCACCCCCGGACATTCTGGAAATACG.

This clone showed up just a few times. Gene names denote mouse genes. This CDR3 is CASSSRGQDTQYF. CDR3 DNA, as far as it was read: TGTGCCAGCAGTTCCAGGGGGCAAGAC. The chain recombines TRBV19 with TRBJ2-5, with TRBD1 matching 7 bases. The CDR3 end falls 4 residues outside the read, so it is completed with the germline J gene. Germline-derived CDR1 and CDR2 are FNHDT and SITEND (reference sequence). V lost 4 bases and J lost 3; bases outside the gene matches: 2. This CDR3 has 13 residues.

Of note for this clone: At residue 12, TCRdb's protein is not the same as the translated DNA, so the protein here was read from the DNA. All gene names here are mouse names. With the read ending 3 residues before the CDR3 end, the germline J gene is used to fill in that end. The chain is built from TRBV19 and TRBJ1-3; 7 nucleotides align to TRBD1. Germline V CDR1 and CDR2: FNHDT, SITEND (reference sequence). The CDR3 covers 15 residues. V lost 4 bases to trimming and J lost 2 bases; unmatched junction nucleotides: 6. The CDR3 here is CASSPLQGAGNTLYF. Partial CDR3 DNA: TGTGCCAGCAGTCCCCTCCAGGGGGCTGGAAATACG.

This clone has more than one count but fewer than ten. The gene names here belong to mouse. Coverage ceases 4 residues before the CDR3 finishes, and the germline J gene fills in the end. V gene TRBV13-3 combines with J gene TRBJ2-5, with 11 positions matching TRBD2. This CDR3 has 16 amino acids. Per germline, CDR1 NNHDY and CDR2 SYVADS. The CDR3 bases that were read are TGTGCCAGCAGTGATCCCGCCACTGGGGGGGCAGAC. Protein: CASSDPATGGAD. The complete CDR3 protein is CASSDPATGGADTQYF.

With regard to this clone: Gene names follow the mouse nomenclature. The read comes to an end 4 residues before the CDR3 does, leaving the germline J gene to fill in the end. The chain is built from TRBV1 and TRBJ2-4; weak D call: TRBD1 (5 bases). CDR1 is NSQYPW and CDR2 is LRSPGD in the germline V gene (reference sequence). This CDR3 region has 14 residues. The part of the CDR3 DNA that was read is TGCACCTGCAGTGCGAAGCCAGGGAGGAAC. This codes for CTCSAKPGRN. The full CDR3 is CTCSAKPGRNTLYF. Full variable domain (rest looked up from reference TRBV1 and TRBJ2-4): VTLLEQNPRWRLVPRGQAVNLRCILKNSQYPWMSWYQQDLQKQLQWLFTLRSPGDKEVKSLPGADYLATRVTDTELRLQVANMSQGRTLYCTCSAKPGRNTLYFGAGTRLSVL.

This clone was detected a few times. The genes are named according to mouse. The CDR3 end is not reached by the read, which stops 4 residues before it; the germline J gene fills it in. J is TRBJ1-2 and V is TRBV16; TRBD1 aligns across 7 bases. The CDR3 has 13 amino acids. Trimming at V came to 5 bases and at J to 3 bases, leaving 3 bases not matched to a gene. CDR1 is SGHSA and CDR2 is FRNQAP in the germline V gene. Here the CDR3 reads CASSLRGYSDYTF. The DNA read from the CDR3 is TGTGCAAGCAGCCTCAGGGGGTACTCC.

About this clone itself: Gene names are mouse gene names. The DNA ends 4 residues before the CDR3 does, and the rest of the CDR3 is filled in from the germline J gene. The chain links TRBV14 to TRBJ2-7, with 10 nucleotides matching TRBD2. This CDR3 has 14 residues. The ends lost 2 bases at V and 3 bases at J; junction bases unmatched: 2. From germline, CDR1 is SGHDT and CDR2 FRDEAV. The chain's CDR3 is CASSLDWGVYEQYF. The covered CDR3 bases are TGTGCCAGCAGTTTAGACTGGGGGGTCTAT.

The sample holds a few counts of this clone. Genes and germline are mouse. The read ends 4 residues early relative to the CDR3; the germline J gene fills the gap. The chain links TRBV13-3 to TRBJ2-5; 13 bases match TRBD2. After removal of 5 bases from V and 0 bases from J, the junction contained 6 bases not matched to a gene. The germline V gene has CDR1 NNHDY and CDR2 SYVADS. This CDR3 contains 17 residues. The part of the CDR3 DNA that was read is TGTGCCAGCAGCCCCGGACTGGGGGGGCTTAACCAAGAC. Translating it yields CASSPGLGGLNQD. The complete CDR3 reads CASSPGLGGLNQDTQYF.

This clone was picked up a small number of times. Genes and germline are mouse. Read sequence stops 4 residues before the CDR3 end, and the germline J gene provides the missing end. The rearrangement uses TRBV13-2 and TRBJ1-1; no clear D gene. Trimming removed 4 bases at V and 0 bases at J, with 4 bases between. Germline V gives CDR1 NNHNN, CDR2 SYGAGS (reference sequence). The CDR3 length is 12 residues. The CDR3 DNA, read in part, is TGTGCCAGCGGTCACTCAAACACA. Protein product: CASGHSNT. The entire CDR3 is CASGHSNTEVFF.

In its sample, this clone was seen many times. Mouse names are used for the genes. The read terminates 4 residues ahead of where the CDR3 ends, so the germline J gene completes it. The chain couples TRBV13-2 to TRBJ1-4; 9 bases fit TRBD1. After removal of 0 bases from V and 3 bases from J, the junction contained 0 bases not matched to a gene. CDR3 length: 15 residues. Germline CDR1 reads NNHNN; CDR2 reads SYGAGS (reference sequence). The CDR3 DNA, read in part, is TGTGCCAGCGGTGATGGGGACAGGGCCAACGAA. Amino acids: CASGDGDRANE. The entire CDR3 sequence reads CASGDGDRANERLFF.

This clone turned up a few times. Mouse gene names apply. The part of the CDR3 DNA that was read is TGTGCCAGCAGTGATCAGGAAGGGAGTCAAAAC. Protein: CASSDQEGSQN. The CDR3, in full, reads CASSDQEGSQNTLYF. The chain uses TRBV13-3 and TRBJ2-4; D remains unclear. The sequence runs out 4 residues before the end of the CDR3; the remainder is reconstructed from the germline J gene. CDR1 and CDR2 from the germline V gene are NNHDY and SYVADS. The CDR3 has 15 residues. Trimming shortened V by 1 base and J by 0 bases, and 9 bases separated the two germline ends.

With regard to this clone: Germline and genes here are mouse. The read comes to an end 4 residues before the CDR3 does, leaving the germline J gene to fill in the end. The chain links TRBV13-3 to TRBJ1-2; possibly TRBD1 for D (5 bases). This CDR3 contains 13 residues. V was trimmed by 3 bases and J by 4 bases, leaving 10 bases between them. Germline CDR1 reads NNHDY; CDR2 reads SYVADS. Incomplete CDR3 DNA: TGTGCCAGCAGTGGAGGGAGGGGCTCC. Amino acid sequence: CASSGGRGS. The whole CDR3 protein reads CASSGGRGSDYTF.

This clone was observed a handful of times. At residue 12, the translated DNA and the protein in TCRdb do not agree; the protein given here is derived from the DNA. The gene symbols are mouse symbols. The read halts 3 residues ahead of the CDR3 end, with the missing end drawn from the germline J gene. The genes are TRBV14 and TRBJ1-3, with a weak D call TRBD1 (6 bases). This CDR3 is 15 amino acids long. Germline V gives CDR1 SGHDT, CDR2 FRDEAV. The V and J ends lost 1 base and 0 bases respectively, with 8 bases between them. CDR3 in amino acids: CASSFGGASGNTLYF. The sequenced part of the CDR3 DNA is TGTGCCAGCAGTTTCGGGGGGGCTTCTGGAAATACG.

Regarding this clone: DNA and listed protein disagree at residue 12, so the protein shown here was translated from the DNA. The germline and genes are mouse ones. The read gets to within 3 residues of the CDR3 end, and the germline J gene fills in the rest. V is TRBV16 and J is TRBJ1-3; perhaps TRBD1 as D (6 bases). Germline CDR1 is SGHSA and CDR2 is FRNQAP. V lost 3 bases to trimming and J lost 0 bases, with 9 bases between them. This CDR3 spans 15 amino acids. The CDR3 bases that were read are TGTGCAAGCAGCTTCCGGGACAATTCTGGAAATACG. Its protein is CASSFRDNSGNT. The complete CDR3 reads CASSFRDNSGNTLYF. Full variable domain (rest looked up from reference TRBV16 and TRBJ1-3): NAGVIQTPRHKVTGKGQEATLWCEPISGHSAVFWYRQTIVQGLEFLTYFRNQAPIDDSGMPKERFSAQMPNQSHSTLKIQSTQPQDSAVYLCASSFRDNSGNTLYFGEGSRLIVV.

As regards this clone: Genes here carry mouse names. The sequenced CDR3 bases are TGTGCCAGCAGCCAAGGGTACTATGCT. This gives the protein CASSQGYYA. The full CDR3 is CASSQGYYAEQFF. The chain links TRBV5 to TRBJ2-1; D unresolved. With the read ending 4 residues before the CDR3 end, the germline J gene is used to fill in that end. V dropped 1 base and J dropped 2 bases, with 3 bases sitting between them. The length of the CDR3 is 13 residues. Germline CDR1 is LGHNA and CDR2 is YNLKQL (reference sequence).

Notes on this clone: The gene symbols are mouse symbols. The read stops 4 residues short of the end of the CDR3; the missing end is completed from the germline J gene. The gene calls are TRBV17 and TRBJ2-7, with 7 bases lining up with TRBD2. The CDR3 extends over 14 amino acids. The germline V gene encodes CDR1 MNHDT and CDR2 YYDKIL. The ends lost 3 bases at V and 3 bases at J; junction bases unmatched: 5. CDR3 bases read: TGTGCTAGCAGTAGTCGGGCTGGGGGCTAT. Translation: CASSSRAGGY. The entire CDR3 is CASSSRAGGYEQYF.

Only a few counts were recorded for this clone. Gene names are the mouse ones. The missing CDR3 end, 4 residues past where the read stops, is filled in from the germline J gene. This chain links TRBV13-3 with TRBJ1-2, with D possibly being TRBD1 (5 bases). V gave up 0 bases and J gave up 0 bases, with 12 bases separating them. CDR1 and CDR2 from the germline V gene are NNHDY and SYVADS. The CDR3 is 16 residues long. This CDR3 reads CASSDGGGPANSDYTF. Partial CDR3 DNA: TGTGCCAGCAGTGATGGGGGGGGACCTGCAAACTCC.

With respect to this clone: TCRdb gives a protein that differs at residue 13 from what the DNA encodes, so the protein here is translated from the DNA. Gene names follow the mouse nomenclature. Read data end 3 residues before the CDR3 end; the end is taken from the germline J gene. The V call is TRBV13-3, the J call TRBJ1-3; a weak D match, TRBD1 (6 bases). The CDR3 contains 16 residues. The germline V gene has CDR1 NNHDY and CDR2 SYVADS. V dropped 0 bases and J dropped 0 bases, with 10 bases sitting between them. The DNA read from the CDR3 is TGTGCCAGCAGTGATGAGGGGACATCTTCTGGAAATACG. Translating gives CASSDEGTSSGNT. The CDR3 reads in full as CASSDEGTSSGNTLYF.

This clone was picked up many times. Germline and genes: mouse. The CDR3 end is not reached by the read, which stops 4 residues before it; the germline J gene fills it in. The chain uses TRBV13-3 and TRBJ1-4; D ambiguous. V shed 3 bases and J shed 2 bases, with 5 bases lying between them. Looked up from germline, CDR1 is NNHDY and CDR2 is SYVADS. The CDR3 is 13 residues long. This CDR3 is CASSVVSNERLFF. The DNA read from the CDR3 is TGTGCCAGCAGTGTTGTATCCAACGAA.